What follows is one TCR beta chain and its context. This clonotype was recorded many times. No cognate antigen has been identified for it. Per-base quality was not reported, and no clone a single base away is much larger than it. These data originate in a study of T cells after yellow fever vaccination (dated by TCRdb to between 2018 and 2020). For the study in its entirety: Libraries from fractions with low cell numbers were prepared with the SMART-Seq v4 Ultra Low Input RNA kit. To follow T-cell clones before and after both primary and booster YFV17D yellow fever vaccination, bulk TCR alpha and beta repertoires underwent longitudinal sequencing. The cohort comprised two healthy male donors, one aged 18 to 30 and one aged 30 to 39 years. Blood was collected at multiple timepoints before and after primary and secondary immunization, and bulk PBMC replicates and cell subsets were isolated. Here is what the overall study found, with its caveats: Compared with the primary T-cell response, the secondary T-cell response was faster but weaker, reaching its peak on day 5 rather than on day 15. Because abundant contaminating clonotypes from the bulk population could be contained in FACS-sorted repertoires, computational filtering was required. Most clones expanded after primary vaccination (almost 98% of CD4 and roughly 88% of CD8) were re-detected after the booster, suggesting that broad memory maintenance occurred. Only a couple of donors were included in the study, so the extent to which the findings can be generalized is limited. A small share of clonotypes occurred in both CD4 and CD8 compartments, likely arising from convergent recombination.

In the paper's terms, the treatment or condition label means: live attenuated yellow fever vaccine strain. PBMCs were isolated from peripheral blood using a standard Ficoll-Paque protocol. Dynabeads CD4 and CD8 positive selection kits were used to isolate CD4 and CD8 T-cell fractions. TriZol was used to extract RNA from bulk PBMCs, from CD4 and CD8 fractions, and from dextramer-positive and dextramer-negative fractions. Trimming at the junction amounts to 0 bases on V and 2 bases on J, and the germline ends lie 8 bases apart. The CDR3 runs 13 amino acids, cysteine and phenylalanine included. The only DNA kept is the CDR3, 39 bases in frame from the first base. CDR1 DFQATT and CDR2 SNEGSKA were looked up in the germline V gene (reference sequence). TCR cDNA was synthesized by 5'RACE template switching, through which a universal primer site and unique molecular identifiers were introduced. Priming for cDNA synthesis came from both the TCR alpha and TCR beta constant segments. Library amplification used two PCR steps, and the second PCR step added sample barcodes and sequencing adapters. Sequencing of libraries was done on Illumina HiSeq 2500 (2x100 bp) or NovaSeq (2x150 bp). Regarding the original processing steps: MIGEC handled demultiplexing of reads and collapsing into UMI consensus sequences, while MiXCR performed V(D)J alignment. Vaccine-responding clonotypes were identified with edgeR using replicate PBMC samples, with FDR below 0.01 and a log2 fold change above 5 up to day 15 being required. Bulk clonotypes were assigned CD4 or CD8 identity according to which sequenced CD4 or CD8 repertoire held them at higher abundance. TCRdb cleaned the public reads at Q25 with fastp, built clones with MiXCR and kept in-frame beta chains. Each CDR3 protein gets just one entry, which takes the most common genes and DNA from the rows behind it. TCRdb's processing, not the authors' own work, is the source of the V and J calls. The sample contains about 30,000 distinct CDR3 sequences, around 5% of them found a single time. Jointly, the top ten make up 35% to 45% of the sample.

The starting material was CD8+ T cells sorted from PBMCs, obtained 10 days after the yellow fever booster vaccination. The receptor's source is a man aged 25-45 years who received the YFV17D yellow fever vaccine. The chain employs TRBV20-1 and TRBJ2-7; the D gene cannot be resolved reliably. The CDR3 is CSAREELPYEQYF. The nucleotide sequence reads as follows: TGCAGTGCTAGAGAGGAGCTCCCCTACGAGCAGTACTTC.